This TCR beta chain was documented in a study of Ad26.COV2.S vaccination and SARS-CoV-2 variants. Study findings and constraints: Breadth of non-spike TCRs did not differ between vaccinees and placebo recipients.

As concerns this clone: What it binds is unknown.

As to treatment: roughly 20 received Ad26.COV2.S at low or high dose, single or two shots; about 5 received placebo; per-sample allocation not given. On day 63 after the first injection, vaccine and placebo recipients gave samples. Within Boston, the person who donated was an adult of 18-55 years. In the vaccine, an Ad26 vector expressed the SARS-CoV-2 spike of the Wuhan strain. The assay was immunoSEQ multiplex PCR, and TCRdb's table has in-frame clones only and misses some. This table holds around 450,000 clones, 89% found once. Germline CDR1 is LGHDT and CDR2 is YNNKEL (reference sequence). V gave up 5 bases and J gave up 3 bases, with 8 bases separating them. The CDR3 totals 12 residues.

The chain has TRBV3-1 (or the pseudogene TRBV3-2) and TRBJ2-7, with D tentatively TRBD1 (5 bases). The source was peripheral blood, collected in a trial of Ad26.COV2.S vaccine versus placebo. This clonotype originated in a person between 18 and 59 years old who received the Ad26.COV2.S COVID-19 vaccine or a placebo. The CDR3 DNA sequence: TGTGCCAGCAGCAGGACAAGCTACGAGCAGTACTTC. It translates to CASSRTSYEQYF.